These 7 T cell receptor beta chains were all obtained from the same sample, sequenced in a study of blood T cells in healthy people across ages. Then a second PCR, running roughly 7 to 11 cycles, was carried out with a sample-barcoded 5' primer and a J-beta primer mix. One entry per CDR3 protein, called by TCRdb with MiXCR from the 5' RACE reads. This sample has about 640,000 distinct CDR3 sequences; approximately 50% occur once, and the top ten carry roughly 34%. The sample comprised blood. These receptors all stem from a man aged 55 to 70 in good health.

CDR3 in DNA: TGTGCCAGCAGTTATTCGGACGGACCCTACAATGAGCAGTTCTTC. Residues: CASSYSDGPYNEQFF. The genes are TRBV6-5 and TRBJ2-1; D is unresolved. The CDR3 runs 15 residues. The germline V gene encodes CDR1 MNHEY and CDR2 SVGAGI. The V end was cut by 3 bases, the J end by 2 bases, with 11 bases between.

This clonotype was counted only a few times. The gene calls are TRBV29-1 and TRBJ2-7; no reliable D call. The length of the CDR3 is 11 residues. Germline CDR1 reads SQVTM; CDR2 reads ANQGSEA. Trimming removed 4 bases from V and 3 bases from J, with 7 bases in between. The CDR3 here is CSVVSGYEQYF. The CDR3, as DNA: TGCAGCGTTGTCTCAGGCTACGAGCAGTACTTC.

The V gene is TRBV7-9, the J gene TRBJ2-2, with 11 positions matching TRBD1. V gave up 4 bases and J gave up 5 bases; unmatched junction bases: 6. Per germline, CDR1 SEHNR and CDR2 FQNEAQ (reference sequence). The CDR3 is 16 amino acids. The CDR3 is CASSWTGTGGTGELFF. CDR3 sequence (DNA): TGTGCCAGCAGCTGGACCGGGACAGGGGGGACCGGGGAGCTGTTTTTT.

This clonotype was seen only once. CDR3 sequence (DNA): TGTGCCAGCAGCTCCAGGGGCCTAGGGGATACGCAGTATTTT. This encodes CASSSRGLGDTQYF. This chain links TRBV12-3 or TRBV12-4 with TRBJ2-3, with D perhaps matching TRBD1 (6 bases). V lost 6 bases, J lost 6 bases, and 16 bases lay in between. This CDR3 comprises 14 residues.

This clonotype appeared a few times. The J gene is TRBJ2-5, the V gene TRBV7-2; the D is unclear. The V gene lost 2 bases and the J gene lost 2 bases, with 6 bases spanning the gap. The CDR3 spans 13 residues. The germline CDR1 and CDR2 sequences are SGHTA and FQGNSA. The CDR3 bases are TGTGCCAGCAGCTTAATACGGCAAGAGACCCAGTACTTC. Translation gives CASSLIRQETQYF. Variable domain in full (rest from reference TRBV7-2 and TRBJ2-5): GAGVSQSPSNKVTEKGKDVELRCDPISGHTALYWYRQSLGQGLEFLIYFQGNSAPDKSGLPSDRFSAERTGGSVSTLTIQRTQQEDSAVYLCASSLIRQETQYFGPGTRLLVL.

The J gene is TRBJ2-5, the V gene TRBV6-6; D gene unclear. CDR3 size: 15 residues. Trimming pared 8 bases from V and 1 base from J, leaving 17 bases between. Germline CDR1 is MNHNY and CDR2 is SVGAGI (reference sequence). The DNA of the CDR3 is TGTGCCAGCGGCAACGTTAAAGGACGCCAAGAGACCCAGTACTTC. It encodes CASGNVKGRQETQYF.

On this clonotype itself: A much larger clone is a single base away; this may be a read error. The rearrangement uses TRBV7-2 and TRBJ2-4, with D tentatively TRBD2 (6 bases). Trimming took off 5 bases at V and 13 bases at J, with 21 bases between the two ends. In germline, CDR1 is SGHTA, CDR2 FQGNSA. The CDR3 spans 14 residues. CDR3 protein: CASSADDAGGEQYF. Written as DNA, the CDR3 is TGTGCCAGCAGCGCAGACGACGCCGGCGGGGAGCAGTACTTC.